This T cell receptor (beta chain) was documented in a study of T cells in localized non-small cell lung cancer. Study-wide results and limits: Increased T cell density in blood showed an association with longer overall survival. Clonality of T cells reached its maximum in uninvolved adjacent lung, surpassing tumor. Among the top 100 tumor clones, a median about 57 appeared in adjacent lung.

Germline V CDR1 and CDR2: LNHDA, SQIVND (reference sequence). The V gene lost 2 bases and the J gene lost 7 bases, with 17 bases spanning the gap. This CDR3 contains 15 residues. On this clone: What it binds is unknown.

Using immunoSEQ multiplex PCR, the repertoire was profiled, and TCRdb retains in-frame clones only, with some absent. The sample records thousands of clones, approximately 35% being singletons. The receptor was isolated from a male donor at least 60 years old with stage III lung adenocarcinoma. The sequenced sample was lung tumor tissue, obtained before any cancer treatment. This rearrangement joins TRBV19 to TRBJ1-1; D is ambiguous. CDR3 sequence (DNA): TGTGCCAGTAGTATACGGCTAGATCGGCGGATTGAAGCTTTCTTT. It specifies CASSIRLDRRIEAFF.